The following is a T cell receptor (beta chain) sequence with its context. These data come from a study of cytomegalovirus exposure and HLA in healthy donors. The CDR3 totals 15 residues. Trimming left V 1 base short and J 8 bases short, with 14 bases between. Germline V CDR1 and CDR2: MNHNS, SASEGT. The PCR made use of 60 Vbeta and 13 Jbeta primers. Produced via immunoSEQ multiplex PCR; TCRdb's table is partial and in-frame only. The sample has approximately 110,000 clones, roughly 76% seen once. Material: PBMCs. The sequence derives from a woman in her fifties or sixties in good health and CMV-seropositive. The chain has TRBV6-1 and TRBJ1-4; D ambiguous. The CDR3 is CASSEDRIRPEKLFF. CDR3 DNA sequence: TGTGCCAGCAGTGAAGACAGAATAAGACCGGAAAAACTGTTTTTT.